The 28 T cell receptor beta chains below come from one sample, sequenced in a study of T-cell memory formation after mild COVID-19. TCRdb called the 5' RACE reads again in MiXCR, with one record for every CDR3 protein. The sample yields hundreds of thousands of distinct CDR3 sequences, approximately 13% seen once. Material for sequencing was PBMCs or a T cell subset sorted from them (not recorded which). These receptors were taken from a man younger than 35 who had mild COVID-19 (a few samples of this study predate the infection). Cell type and time point are not known.

This clonotype was seen a few times. The V gene is TRBV11-2, the J gene TRBJ2-1; 14 bases match TRBD2. V dropped 3 bases and J dropped 0; count of bases not matched to a gene: 10. Germline CDR1 and CDR2: SGHAT and FQNNGV. There are 20 residues in the CDR3. This CDR3 is CASSFPTSGGALSSYNEQFF. CDR3 DNA sequence: TGTGCCAGCAGCTTCCCGACTAGCGGGGGGGCTTTAAGCTCCTACAATGAGCAGTTCTTC.

The chain links TRBV7-8 to TRBJ1-4, with D hard to call. CDR3 length equals 14 residues. The germline V gene has CDR1 SGHVS and CDR2 FQNEAQ. V dropped 5 bases and J dropped 11 bases, with 18 bases sitting between them. CDR3 sequence reads: CASSPRVRGRKLFF. CDR3 nucleotide sequence: TGTGCCAGCAGCCCGCGGGTACGAGGGCGGAAACTGTTTTTT.

The rearrangement joins TRBV10-3 to TRBJ1-5; D is unclear. Germline V gene sequence: CDR1 ENHRY, CDR2 SYGVKD. The length of the CDR3 is 14 residues. Trimming stripped 4 bases from V and 2 bases from J, with 9 bases between. CDR3 residues: CAISGEGGNQPQHF. The CDR3 DNA is TGTGCCATCAGTGGGGAGGGAGGCAATCAGCCCCAGCATTTT.

CDR3 coding DNA: TGTGCCAGCTCACCATCGGCTAGGGGCACAGATACGCAGTATTTT. Translation: CASSPSARGTDTQYF. The chain is built from TRBV18 and TRBJ2-3; D is undetermined. This CDR3 has 15 residues. CDR1 and CDR2 from the germline V gene are KGHSH and LQKENI. Trimming cost V 2 bases and J 1 base, with 10 bases left between them.

DNA for the CDR3: TGTGCCAGCAGCTCTCGACAGGGCCCTAGCACAGATACGCAGTATTTT. It translates to CASSSRQGPSTDTQYF. V gene TRBV7-9 combines with J gene TRBJ2-3; TRBD1 agrees at 7 bases. With V trimmed by 4 bases and J by 0 bases, 7 bases remained unmatched. The CDR3 contains 16 residues. CDR1 is SEHNR, CDR2 FQNEAQ, per germline (reference sequence).

This chain connects TRBV9 to TRBJ2-5; 7 bases align to TRBD1. V lost 2 bases and J lost 7; bases outside the gene matches: 5. The CDR3 spans 13 residues. Germline V gene sequence: CDR1 SGDLS, CDR2 YYNGEE. CDR3: CASSVGTEGTQYF. The CDR3 DNA follows: TGTGCCAGCAGCGTCGGGACAGAAGGGACCCAGTACTTC.

The chain joins TRBV11-2 to TRBJ2-4, with D possibly matching TRBD2 (6 bases). The CDR3 extends over 17 amino acids. Trimming stripped 6 bases from V and 6 bases from J, with 24 bases between. Per the germline V gene, CDR1 is SGHAT and CDR2 is FQNNGV. The CDR3 coding sequence is TGTGCCAGCAGTTACGGGGTTGGCGGGGTGGTAGGAAACATTCAGTACTTC. Translated, it gives CASSYGVGGVVGNIQYF.

The chain links TRBV5-1 to TRBJ1-2; 8 bases are a match to TRBD1. CDR1 is SGHRS, CDR2 YFSETQ, per germline. The CDR3 totals 11 residues. V was pared by 4 bases and J by 13 bases, with 6 bases of the junction left unmatched. CDR3 amino acids: CASSAGQGGTF. Written as DNA, the CDR3 is TGCGCCAGCAGCGCAGGACAGGGTGGCACCTTC.

The chain has TRBV5-1 and TRBJ2-3; 11 positions agree with TRBD2. Germline CDR1 is SGHRS and CDR2 is YFSETQ. Trimming cost V 1 base and J 5 bases; bases outside gene matches: 6. CDR3 length: 16 amino acids. The CDR3 sequence: CASSLPLAGVRDTQYF. Here the CDR3 DNA reads TGCGCCAGCAGCTTGCCACTAGCGGGGGTTCGAGATACGCAGTATTTT.

This clonotype has a count of ten or more. The chain recombines TRBV5-4 with TRBJ1-1; 9 nucleotides line up with TRBD1. V lost 3 bases and J lost 0; bases outside the gene matches: 9. Looked up from germline, CDR1 is SGHNT and CDR2 is YYREEE (reference sequence). The CDR3 is 17 amino acids. CDR3: CASSSTDYRGLNTEAFF. The CDR3 DNA reads as TGTGCCAGCAGCTCAACCGACTACAGGGGGCTGAACACTGAAGCTTTCTTT. Full variable domain (remainder filled in from reference TRBV5-4 and TRBJ1-1): ETGVTQSPTHLIKTRGQQVTLRCSSQSGHNTVSWYQQALGQGPQFIFQYYREEENGRGNFPPRFSGLQFPNYSSELNVNALELDDSALYLCASSSTDYRGLNTEAFFGQGTRLTVV.

Only a few counts were recorded for this clonotype. The V call is TRBV2, the J call TRBJ1-3, with a tentative D call TRBD1 (6 bases). CDR1 and CDR2 from the germline V gene are SNHLY and FYNNEI. The V end was cut by 6 bases, the J end by 3 bases, with 15 bases between. The CDR3 consists of 15 residues. CDR3 amino acids: CASSDRTAGGNTIYF. The CDR3 DNA follows: TGTGCCAGCAGCGACAGGACAGCGGGTGGAAACACCATATATTTT.

The table lists this clonotype with a few counts. The gene calls are TRBV6-5 and TRBJ2-3; the D call may be TRBD1 or TRBD2 (5 bases each). The V end was cut by 8 bases, the J end by 3 bases, with 12 bases between. This CDR3 spans 13 amino acids. CDR1 and CDR2 (germline): MNHEY, SVGAGI. CDR3 DNA sequence: TGTGCCAGCGGGTACGGGGCGACAGATACGCAGTATTTT. Translation: CASGYGATDTQYF.

This clonotype came up a few times. V usage is TRBV5-1 and J usage is TRBJ2-7, with TRBD2 matching over 15 bases. This CDR3 spans 15 amino acids. The V segment lost 4 bases and the J segment 3 bases; nucleotides outside the gene matches: 2. CDR1 SGHRS and CDR2 YFSETQ come from the germline V gene. CDR3 loop: CASSGLAGGIYEQYF. In DNA, the CDR3 is TGCGCCAGCAGCGGACTAGCGGGGGGGATCTACGAGCAGTACTTC.

The sample holds a few counts of this clonotype. The J gene is TRBJ1-4, the V gene TRBV18; no definite D call. The CDR3 runs to 13 residues. Trimming shortened V by 1 base and J by 3 bases, and 3 bases separated the two germline ends. Germline CDR1 reads KGHSH; CDR2 reads LQKENI. This chain's CDR3 is CASSPRANEKLFF. CDR3 DNA: TGTGCCAGCTCACCACGGGCTAATGAAAAACTGTTTTTT.

This clonotype came up a few times. The V call is TRBV7-2, the J call TRBJ1-2; 7 bases match TRBD1. V shed 5 bases and J 8 bases; nucleotides not matched to a gene: 11. The CDR3 spans 14 residues. Germline V gene sequence: CDR1 SGHTA, CDR2 FQGNSA. Written as DNA, the CDR3 is TGTGCCAGCAGCGAAGAAGGGGGCTCGGGGGGCTACACCTTC. This translates into CASSEEGGSGGYTF. The full variable domain, rest sourced from reference TRBV7-2 and TRBJ1-2, is GAGVSQSPSNKVTEKGKDVELRCDPISGHTALYWYRQSLGQGLEFLIYFQGNSAPDKSGLPSDRFSAERTGGSVSTLTIQRTQQEDSAVYLCASSEEGGSGGYTFGSGTRLTVV.

The chain joins TRBV5-4 to TRBJ2-1; D may be TRBD2 (6 bases). The CDR3 is made up of 16 amino acids. Trimming took off 5 bases at V and 3 bases at J, with 18 bases between the two ends. Germline V gives CDR1 SGHNT, CDR2 YYREEE (reference sequence). CDR3 region: CASSPTTGGVYNEQFF. The CDR3, as DNA: TGTGCCAGCAGTCCCACGACTGGCGGGGTCTACAATGAGCAGTTCTTC.

This clonotype has at least ten counts. The rearrangement uses TRBV5-1 and TRBJ1-2; tentative D call: TRBD1 (6 bases). The CDR3 spans 15 residues. Trimming removed 3 bases from V and 0 bases from J, with 12 bases in between. Per germline, CDR1 SGHRS and CDR2 YFSETQ. For the CDR3, the DNA is TGCGCCAGCAGCTCCGGACAGACAGCTAACTATGGCTACACCTTC. Protein: CASSSGQTANYGYTF.

The chain joins TRBV5-1 to TRBJ1-1; the D gene is possibly TRBD1 (5 bases). The length of the CDR3 is 13 residues. Germline-derived CDR1 and CDR2 are SGHRS and YFSETQ. V lost 3 bases and J lost 1, with 7 bases in between. For the CDR3, the DNA is TGCGCCAGCAGCTGGAGGGGGAACACTGAAGCTTTCTTT. Amino acids: CASSWRGNTEAFF.

A few counts support this clonotype. V is TRBV20-1 and J is TRBJ1-5; TRBD1 aligns across 7 bases. V lost 4 bases, J lost 1 base, and 16 bases stayed unmatched. The length of the CDR3 is 18 residues. Germline V lookup: CDR1 DFQATT, CDR2 SNEGSKA (reference sequence). CDR3 sequence: CSANSGRGSLLSNQPQHF. The CDR3 DNA sequence: TGCAGTGCTAACTCGGGCAGGGGGTCACTTCTGAGCAATCAGCCCCAGCATTTT.

The rearrangement uses TRBV12-3 or TRBV12-4 and TRBJ1-6; 9 bases are a match to TRBD1. The CDR3 runs 14 residues. V dropped 5 bases and J dropped 8; count of bases not matched to a gene: 4. CDR3 amino acids: CASSRDRGDSPLHF. The CDR3 nucleotides are TGTGCCAGCAGTCGAGACAGGGGGGATTCACCCCTCCACTTT.

This clonotype was detected only a few times. This chain links TRBV27 with TRBJ2-7, with D perhaps matching TRBD2 (5 bases). Trimming shortened V by 4 bases and J by 1 base, and 8 bases separated the two germline ends. Per the germline V gene, CDR1 is MNHEY and CDR2 is SMNVEV (reference sequence). CDR3 length: 13 amino acids. This chain's CDR3 is CASSYGISYEQYV. The CDR3 bases are TGTGCCAGCAGTTACGGGATTTCCTACGAGCAGTACGTC.

This clonotype appeared many times. As DNA, the CDR3 is TGCGCCAGCAGCTTGCGTCCTGACCTCTCCTACAATGAGCAGTTCTTC. It codes for CASSLRPDLSYNEQFF. The V call is TRBV5-1, the J call TRBJ2-1; D uncertain. This CDR3 spans 16 amino acids. With 1 base removed from V and 0 bases from J, the gap between germline ends came to 11 bases. Germline loops: CDR1 SGHRS, CDR2 YFSETQ. Filled out from reference TRBV5-1 and TRBJ2-1, the complete variable domain reads KAGVTQTPRYLIKTRGQQVTLSCSPISGHRSVSWYQQTPGQGLQFLFEYFSETQRNKGNFPGRFSGRQFSNSRSEMNVSTLELGDSALYLCASSLRPDLSYNEQFFGPGTRLTVL.

This clonotype was detected only a few times. One end of the junction varies from germline; a read error may be responsible. The V gene is TRBV11-2, the J gene TRBJ2-1; D is unresolved. CDR1 is SGHAT, CDR2 FQNNGV, per germline. This CDR3 region has 12 residues. This CDR3 reads CASSGRVLQTIF. The CDR3 DNA sequence: TGTGCCAGCAGCGGCCGGGTCCTGCAGACAATCTTC.

This clonotype was seen more than once but under ten times. The rearrangement joins TRBV3-1 to TRBJ2-7; D unresolved. CDR3 length equals 14 residues. The germline gives CDR1 LGHDT, CDR2 YNNKEL (reference sequence). The V gene lost 0 bases and the J gene lost 9 bases, with 15 bases spanning the gap. The CDR3 loop reads CASSQDGEIDGQYF. CDR3 nucleotide sequence: TGTGCCAGCAGCCAAGATGGGGAAATTGATGGGCAGTACTTC.

This clonotype was counted only a few times. The chain joins TRBV12-3 or TRBV12-4 to TRBJ1-2, with D hard to call. The length of the CDR3 is 12 residues. V lost 3 bases and J 4 bases, leaving 6 bases between the germline ends. The CDR3 nucleotides read TGTGCCAGCAGTTTGAACAGCTATGGCTACACCTTC. This encodes CASSLNSYGYTF.

The chain uses TRBV12-3 or TRBV12-4 and TRBJ1-6; 7 bases match TRBD1. The CDR3 consists of 13 residues. With 1 base clipped from V and 10 bases from J, the junction kept 1 base outside the gene matches. The CDR3, as DNA: TGTGCCAGCAGTTTAGACAGGGGATCACCCCTCCACTTT. Protein sequence: CASSLDRGSPLHF.

With respect to this clonotype: One end of the junction does not line up with germline, which may come from a read error. The chain employs TRBV4-2 and TRBJ2-7, with 8 bases lining up with TRBD2. This CDR3 has 16 residues. In germline, CDR1 is LGHNA, CDR2 YNFKEQ. In nucleotides, the CDR3 is TGTGCCAGCAGCCAAGGTGTACGGACTAGCTCCCACGAGCAGTACTTC. Amino acid sequence: CASSQGVRTSSHEQYF.

This clonotype was found many times. CDR3 nucleotide sequence: TGTGCCAGCAGTTTAGACGGAAAGAACACTGAAGCTTTCTTT. It is translated as CASSLDGKNTEAFF. The genes are TRBV6-2 or TRBV6-3 and TRBJ1-1, with no clear D. Germline V gene sequence: CDR1 MNHEY, CDR2 SVGEGT. V dropped 4 bases and J dropped 1 base, with 10 bases sitting between them. This CDR3 has 14 amino acids.